The 17 T cell receptor beta chains presented below share a single source sample, sequenced in a study of metastatic and nonmetastatic thyroid tumors. Before thyroid surgery, none of the patients had received any treatment. TCRdb re-called the PCR reads with MiXCR. The sample lists 15,000 to 20,000 clones, 25% to 30% occurring once. Sequencing was done on a sample of tumor tissue. The source is a male donor with papillary thyroid cancer or a benign thyroid nodule (not recorded which). Some clones in this sample may be carry-over from other donors' samples.

This clone showed up just a few times. The CDR3 coding sequence is TGTGCCAGCAGTTTAGTCCAAATTAGCGGGAGGCGAAGGCAGTACGAGCAGTACTTC. It codes for CASSLVQISGRRRQYEQYF. This chain uses TRBV28 with TRBJ2-7, with 10 bases identical to TRBD2. V gave up 2 bases and J gave up 4 bases; unmatched junction bases: 17. Germline V lookup: CDR1 MDHEN, CDR2 SYDVKM. This CDR3 contains 19 residues.

The rearrangement uses TRBV4-2 and TRBJ2-1; 15 bases fit TRBD2. The CDR3 runs to 18 residues. Germline trimming cut 2 bases from V and 7 bases from J; bases unmatched to any gene: 9. The germline V gene has CDR1 LGHNA and CDR2 YNFKEQ. The CDR3 DNA is TGTGCCAGCAGCCAATTTAAGGCCGGGACTAGCGGGAGGAATGAGCAGTTCTTC. It translates to CASSQFKAGTSGRNEQFF.

V usage is TRBV28 and J usage is TRBJ2-2; D is perhaps TRBD1 (7 bases). Trimming removed 1 base at V and 6 bases at J, with 12 bases between. Per germline, CDR1 MDHEN and CDR2 SYDVKM. The CDR3 extends over 15 amino acids. CDR3 protein: CASSLLAGGPGELFF. The CDR3 coding sequence is TGTGCCAGCAGTTTATTGGCAGGGGGGCCCGGGGAGCTGTTTTTT.

The V call is TRBV20-1, the J call TRBJ1-5; no clear D. V lost 1 base to trimming and J lost 7 bases, with 11 bases between them. CDR1 and CDR2 (germline): DFQATT, SNEGSKA (reference sequence). This CDR3 is 13 amino acids long. CDR3 residues: CSARVWDQQPQHF. DNA of the CDR3: TGCAGTGCTAGAGTTTGGGATCAGCAGCCCCAGCATTTT.

V is TRBV27 and J is TRBJ2-3; 7 bases fit TRBD2. The ends lost 1 base at V and 4 bases at J; junction bases unmatched: 5. The germline V gene has CDR1 MNHEY and CDR2 SMNVEV (reference sequence). The CDR3 is 15 amino acids. The CDR3, as DNA: TGTGCCAGCAGTTTATTCCTAGCGGCCCCAGATACGCAGTATTTT. Translation: CASSLFLAAPDTQYF.

This clone appeared many times. V gene TRBV10-3 combines with J gene TRBJ2-1, with 12 bases matching TRBD2. Germline-derived CDR1 and CDR2 are ENHRY and SYGVKD. The CDR3 length is 16 residues. After removal of 2 bases from V and 7 bases from J, the junction contained 6 bases not matched to a gene. The CDR3 spells CAISEGLAGNSNEQFF. CDR3 in DNA: TGTGCCATCAGTGAGGGACTAGCGGGGAATTCGAATGAGCAGTTCTTC.

This clone occurred many times. Since the CDR3 does not end with the conserved phenylalanine or tryptophan, this likely comes from a read error. The J gene is TRBJ2-7, the V gene TRBV24-1, with TRBD1 matching over 7 bases. J lost 0 bases, V lost 3 bases, and 7 bases had no gene match. The CDR3 contains 16 residues. CDR1 and CDR2 from the germline V gene are KGHDR and SFDVKD. CDR3 sequence (DNA): TGTGCCACCAGTGATCGGGACAGAGGAAGCTCCTACGAGCAGTACTCC. Translated, it gives CATSDRDRGSSYEQYS.

The rearrangement uses TRBV5-1 and TRBJ2-7; possibly TRBD2 for D (5 bases). Trimming removed 4 bases at V and 0 bases at J, with 11 bases between. This CDR3 spans 14 amino acids. CDR1 and CDR2 (germline): SGHRS, YFSETQ. DNA for the CDR3: TGCGCCAGCAGCATCCATAGCGTCTCCTACGAGCAGTACTTC. Translated: CASSIHSVSYEQYF.

The rearrangement uses TRBV20-1 and TRBJ2-7, with D possibly matching TRBD2 (5 bases). The V gene's germline CDR1 is DFQATT and CDR2 SNEGSKA (reference sequence). The V end was cut by 5 bases, the J end by 1 base, with 12 bases between. The CDR3 totals 13 residues. Written as DNA, the CDR3 is TGCAGTGCTCCTACTAGTAGGTCCTACGAGCAGTACTTC. It yields the protein CSAPTSRSYEQYF.

A word on this clone: One end of the junction fails to match germline, which may point to a read error. V and J are TRBV11-2 and TRBJ2-1; 7 nucleotides agree with TRBD2. The CDR3 length is 15 residues. The germline V gene has CDR1 SGHAT and CDR2 FQNNGV. The CDR3 is CGSSSGLTIYTEQFF. Written as DNA, the CDR3 is TGTGGCAGCAGCTCGGGACTAACTATCTACACTGAGCAGTTCTTC.

A few counts support this clone. The chain carries TRBV29-1 and TRBJ1-1; no reliable D call. The germline CDR1 and CDR2 sequences are SQVTM and ANQGSEA. The CDR3 is 12 residues long. The germline V and J ends were trimmed by 8 bases and 2 bases, with 12 bases remaining between them. The DNA for the CDR3 is TGCAGCCTTACGGACCCAAACACTGAAGCTTTCTTT. Amino acid sequence: CSLTDPNTEAFF.

The chain employs TRBV20-1 and TRBJ2-7; 10 bases agree with TRBD2. The V segment lost 4 bases and the J segment 5 bases; nucleotides outside the gene matches: 5. CDR1 and CDR2 from the germline V gene are DFQATT and SNEGSKA (reference sequence). The CDR3 has 13 residues. CDR3 sequence: CSATLLAGDEQYF. The CDR3, as DNA: TGCAGTGCTACCCTTCTAGCGGGAGACGAGCAGTACTTC.

Ten or more counts support this clone. V is TRBV7-9 and J is TRBJ2-3, with D hard to call. Germline V gene lookup returns CDR1 SEHNR and CDR2 FQNEAQ (reference sequence). CDR3 length: 14 amino acids. The V end lost 2 bases, the J end lost 0 bases, and 6 bases lay between the germline ends. CDR3 protein: CASSLMASTDTQYF. The CDR3 DNA sequence: TGTGCCAGCAGCTTAATGGCCAGCACAGATACGCAGTATTTT.

This clone was picked up a small number of times. The V and J genes are TRBV28 and TRBJ1-4; TRBD1 might be the D (5 bases). The CDR3 length is 13 residues. Germline lookup yields CDR1 MDHEN and CDR2 SYDVKM. The CDR3, as DNA: TGTGACTTTCATGAGGGAGGGGATGAAAAACTGTTTTTT. This translates into CDFHEGGDEKLFF. Using reference TRBV28 and TRBJ1-4 for the parts outside the CDR3, the full variable domain is DVKVTQSSRYLVKRTGEKVFLECVQDMDHENMFWYRQDPGLGLRLIYFSYDVKMKEKGDIPEGYSVSREKKERFSLILESASTNQTSMYLCDFHEGGDEKLFFGSGTQLSVL.

This clone is medium-sized. The chain joins TRBV5-1 to TRBJ2-7; a possible D gene is TRBD1 (7 bases). Germline V gene data show CDR1 as SGHRS and CDR2 as YFSETQ. With 0 bases removed from V and 9 bases from J, the gap between germline ends came to 16 bases. This CDR3 is 14 amino acids long. This chain's CDR3 is CASSLEVGGGRQYF. In DNA form, the CDR3 reads TGCGCCAGCAGCTTGGAAGTTGGAGGGGGCAGGCAGTACTTC. The variable domain in full, completed from reference TRBV5-1 and TRBJ2-7, reads KAGVTQTPRYLIKTRGQQVTLSCSPISGHRSVSWYQQTPGQGLQFLFEYFSETQRNKGNFPGRFSGRQFSNSRSEMNVSTLELGDSALYLCASSLEVGGGRQYFGPGTRLTVT.

This clone was counted at least ten times. This chain connects TRBV4-1 to TRBJ1-2, with 8 bases fitting TRBD1. The V gene end was trimmed by 7 bases and the J gene end by 8 bases; junction bases not matched to a gene: 6. The CDR3 runs 12 residues. The germline gives CDR1 MGHRA, CDR2 YSYEKL. As DNA, the CDR3 is TGCGCCAGCAACAGGGGGGAGGGAGGCTACACCTTC. Residues: CASNRGEGGYTF.

This clone qualifies as medium-sized. The genes are TRBV5-1 and TRBJ2-1, with 13 bases identical to TRBD2. Germline CDR1 SGHRS, CDR2 YFSETQ. The CDR3 contains 15 residues. Trimming removed 4 bases from V and 7 bases from J; junction bases left unmatched: 5. The CDR3 DNA sequence: TGCGCCAGCAGCCCAACTAGCGGGGGGGGTAATGAGCAGTTCTTC. The encoded protein is CASSPTSGGGNEQFF.